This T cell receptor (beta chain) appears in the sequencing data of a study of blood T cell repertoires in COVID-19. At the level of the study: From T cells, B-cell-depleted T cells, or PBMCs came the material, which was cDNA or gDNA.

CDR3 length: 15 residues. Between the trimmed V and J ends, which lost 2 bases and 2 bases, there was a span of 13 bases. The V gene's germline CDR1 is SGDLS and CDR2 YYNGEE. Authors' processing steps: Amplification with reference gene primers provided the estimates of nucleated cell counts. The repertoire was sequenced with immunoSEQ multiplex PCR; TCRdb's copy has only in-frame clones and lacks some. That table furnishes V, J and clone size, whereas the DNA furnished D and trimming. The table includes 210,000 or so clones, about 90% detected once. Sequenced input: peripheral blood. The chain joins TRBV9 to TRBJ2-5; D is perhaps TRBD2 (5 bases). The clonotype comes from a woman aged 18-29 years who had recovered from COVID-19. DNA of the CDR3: TGTGCCAGCAGCGTTTATGAGGGAGCGCAAGAGACCCAGTACTTC. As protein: CASSVYEGAQETQYF. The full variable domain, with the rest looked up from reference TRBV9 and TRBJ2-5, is DSGVTQTPKHLITATGQRVTLRCSPRSGDLSVYWYQQSLDQGLQFLIQYYNGEERAKGNILERFSAQQFPDLHSELNLSSLELGDSALYFCASSVYEGAQETQYFGPGTRLLVL.